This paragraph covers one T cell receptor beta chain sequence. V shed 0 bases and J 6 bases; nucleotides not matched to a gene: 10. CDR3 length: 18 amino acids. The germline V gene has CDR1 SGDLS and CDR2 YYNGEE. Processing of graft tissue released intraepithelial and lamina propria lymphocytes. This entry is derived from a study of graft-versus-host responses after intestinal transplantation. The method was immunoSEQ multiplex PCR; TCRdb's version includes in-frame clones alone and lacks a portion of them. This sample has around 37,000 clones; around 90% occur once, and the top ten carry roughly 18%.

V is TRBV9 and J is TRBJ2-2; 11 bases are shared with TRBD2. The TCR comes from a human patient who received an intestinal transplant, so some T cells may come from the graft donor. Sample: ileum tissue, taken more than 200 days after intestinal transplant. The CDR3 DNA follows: TGTGCCAGCAGCGTAGCTTTGAAGGCTAGCGGGGGGCCCGGGGAGCTGTTTTTT. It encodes CASSVALKASGGPGELFF. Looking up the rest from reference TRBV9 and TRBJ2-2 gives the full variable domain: DSGVTQTPKHLITATGQRVTLRCSPRSGDLSVYWYQQSLDQGLQFLIQYYNGEERAKGNILERFSAQQFPDLHSELNLSSLELGDSALYFCASSVALKASGGPGELFFGEGSRLTVL.